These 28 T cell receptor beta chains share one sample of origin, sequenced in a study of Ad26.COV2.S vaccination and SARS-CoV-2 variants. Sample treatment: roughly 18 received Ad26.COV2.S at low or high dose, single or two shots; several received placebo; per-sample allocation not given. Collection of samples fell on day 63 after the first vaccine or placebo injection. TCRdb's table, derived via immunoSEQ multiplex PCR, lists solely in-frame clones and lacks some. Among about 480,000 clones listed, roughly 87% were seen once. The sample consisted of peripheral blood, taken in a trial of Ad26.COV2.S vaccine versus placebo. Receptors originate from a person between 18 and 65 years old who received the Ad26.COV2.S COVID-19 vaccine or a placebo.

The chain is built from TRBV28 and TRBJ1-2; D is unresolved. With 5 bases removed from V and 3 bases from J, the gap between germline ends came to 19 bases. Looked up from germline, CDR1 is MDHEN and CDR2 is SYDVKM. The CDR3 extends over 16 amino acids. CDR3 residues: CASSPPPGVPDYGYTF. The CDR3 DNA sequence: TGTGCCAGCAGTCCCCCACCCGGGGTGCCCGACTATGGCTACACCTTC.

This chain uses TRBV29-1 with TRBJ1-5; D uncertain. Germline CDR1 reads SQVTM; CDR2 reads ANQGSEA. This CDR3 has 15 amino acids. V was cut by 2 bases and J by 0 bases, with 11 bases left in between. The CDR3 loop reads CSVEIEGGSNQPQHF. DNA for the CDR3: TGCAGCGTTGAAATAGAGGGAGGTAGCAATCAGCCCCAGCATTTT.

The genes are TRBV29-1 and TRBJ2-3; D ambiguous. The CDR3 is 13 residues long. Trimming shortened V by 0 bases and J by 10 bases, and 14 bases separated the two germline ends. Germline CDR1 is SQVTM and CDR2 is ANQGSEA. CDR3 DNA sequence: TGCAGCGTTGAAGATCTTCGGCCCGAGGCGCAGTATTTT. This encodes CSVEDLRPEAQYF.

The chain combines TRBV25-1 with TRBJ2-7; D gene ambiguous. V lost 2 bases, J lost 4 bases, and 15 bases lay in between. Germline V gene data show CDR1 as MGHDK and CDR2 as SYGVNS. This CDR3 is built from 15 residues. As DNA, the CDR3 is TGTGCCAGCAGTGAAGGGCGCCCCAGGCCTTACGAGCAGTACTTC. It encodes CASSEGRPRPYEQYF.

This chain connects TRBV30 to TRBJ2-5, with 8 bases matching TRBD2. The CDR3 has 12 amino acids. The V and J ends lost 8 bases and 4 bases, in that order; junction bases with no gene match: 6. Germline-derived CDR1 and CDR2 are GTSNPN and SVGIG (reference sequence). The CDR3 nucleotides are TGTGCCGGCGGGGGGCGGCGAGAGACCCAGTACTTC. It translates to CAGGGRRETQYF.

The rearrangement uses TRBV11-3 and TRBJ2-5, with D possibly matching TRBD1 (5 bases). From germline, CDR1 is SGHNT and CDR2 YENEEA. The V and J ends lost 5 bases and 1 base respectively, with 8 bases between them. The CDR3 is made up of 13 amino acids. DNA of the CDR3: TGTGCCAGCAGCGGACACACCCAAGAGACCCAGTACTTC. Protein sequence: CASSGHTQETQYF. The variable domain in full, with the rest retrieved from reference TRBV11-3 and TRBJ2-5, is EAGVVQSPRYKIIEKKQPVAFWCNPISGHNTLYWYLQNLGQGPELLIRYENEEAVDDSQLPKDRFSAERLKGVDSTLKIQPAELGDSAVYLCASSGHTQETQYFGPGTRLLVL.

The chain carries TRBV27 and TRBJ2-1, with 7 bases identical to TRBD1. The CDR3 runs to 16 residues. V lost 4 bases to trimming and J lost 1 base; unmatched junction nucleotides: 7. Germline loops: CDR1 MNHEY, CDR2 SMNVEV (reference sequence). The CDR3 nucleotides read TGTGCCAGCAGTTCGGGACCGGGACAGTCCTACAATGAGCAGTTCTTC. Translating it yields CASSSGPGQSYNEQFF.

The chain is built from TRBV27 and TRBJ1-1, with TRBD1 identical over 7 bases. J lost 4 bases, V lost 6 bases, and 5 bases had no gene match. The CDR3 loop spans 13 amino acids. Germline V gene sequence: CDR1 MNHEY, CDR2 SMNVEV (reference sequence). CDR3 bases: TGTGCCAGCAGATTCCCAGGGGGCACTGAAGCTTTCTTT. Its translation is CASRFPGGTEAFF.

The DNA of the CDR3 is TGCGCCAGCAGCTTGGATGGGATCACAGATACGCAGTATTTT. It yields the protein CASSLDGITDTQYF. This chain uses TRBV5-1 with TRBJ2-3; no firm D call. There are 14 residues in the CDR3. With 0 bases removed from V and 2 bases from J, the gap between germline ends came to 7 bases. Germline assignment: CDR1 SGHRS and CDR2 YFSETQ.

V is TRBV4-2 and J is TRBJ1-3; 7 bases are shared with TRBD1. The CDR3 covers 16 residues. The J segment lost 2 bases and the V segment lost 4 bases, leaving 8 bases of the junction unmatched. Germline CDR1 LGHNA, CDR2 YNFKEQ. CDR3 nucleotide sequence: TGTGCCAGCAGCCGAGACAGGGTTGGGCCTGGAAACACCATATATTTT. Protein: CASSRDRVGPGNTIYF.

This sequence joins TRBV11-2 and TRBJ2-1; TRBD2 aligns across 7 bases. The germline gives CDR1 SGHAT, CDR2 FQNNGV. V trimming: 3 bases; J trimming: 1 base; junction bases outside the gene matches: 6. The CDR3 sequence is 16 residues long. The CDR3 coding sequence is TGTGCCAGCAGCTTTCGCCTAGCGGTTTCCTACAATGAGCAGTTCTTC. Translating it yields CASSFRLAVSYNEQFF. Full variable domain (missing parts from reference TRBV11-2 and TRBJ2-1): EAGVAQSPRYKIIEKRQSVAFWCNPISGHATLYWYQQILGQGPKLLIQFQNNGVVDDSQLPKDRFSAERLKGVDSTLKIQPAKLEDSAVYLCASSFRLAVSYNEQFFGPGTRLTVL.

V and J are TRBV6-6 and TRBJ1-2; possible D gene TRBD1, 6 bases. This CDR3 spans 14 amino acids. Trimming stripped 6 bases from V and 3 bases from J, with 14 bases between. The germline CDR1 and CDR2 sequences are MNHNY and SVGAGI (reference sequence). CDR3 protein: CASSPGQGYYGYTF. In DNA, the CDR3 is TGTGCCAGCAGCCCTGGGCAGGGGTACTATGGCTACACCTTC.

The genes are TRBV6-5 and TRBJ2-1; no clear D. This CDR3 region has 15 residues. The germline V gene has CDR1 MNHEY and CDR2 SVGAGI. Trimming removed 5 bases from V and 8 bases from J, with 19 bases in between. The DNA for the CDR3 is TGTGCCAGCAGTCTAAGCCTGGGTGTCTGGGATGAGCAGTTCTTC. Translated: CASSLSLGVWDEQFF.

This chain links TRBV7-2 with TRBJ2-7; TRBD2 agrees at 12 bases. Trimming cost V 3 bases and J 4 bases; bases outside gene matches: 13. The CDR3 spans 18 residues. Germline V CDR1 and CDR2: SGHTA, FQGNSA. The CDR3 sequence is CASSFGASGRAFGYEQYF. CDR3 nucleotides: TGTGCCAGCAGCTTCGGCGCTAGCGGGAGGGCCTTTGGTTACGAGCAGTACTTC.

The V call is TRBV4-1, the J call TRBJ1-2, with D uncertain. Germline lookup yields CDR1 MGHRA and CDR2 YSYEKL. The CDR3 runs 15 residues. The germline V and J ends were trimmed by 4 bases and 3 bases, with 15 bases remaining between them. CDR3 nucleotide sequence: TGCGCCAGCAGCCCCTCTTTTGGGGATCACTATGGCTACACCTTC. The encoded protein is CASSPSFGDHYGYTF.

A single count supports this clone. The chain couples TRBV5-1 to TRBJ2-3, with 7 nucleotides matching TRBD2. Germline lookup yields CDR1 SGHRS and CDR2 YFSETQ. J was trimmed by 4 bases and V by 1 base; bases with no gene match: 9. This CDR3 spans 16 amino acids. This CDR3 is CASSLSGLVPPDTQYF. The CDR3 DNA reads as TGCGCCAGCAGCTTGTCCGGACTAGTCCCCCCAGATACGCAGTATTTT.

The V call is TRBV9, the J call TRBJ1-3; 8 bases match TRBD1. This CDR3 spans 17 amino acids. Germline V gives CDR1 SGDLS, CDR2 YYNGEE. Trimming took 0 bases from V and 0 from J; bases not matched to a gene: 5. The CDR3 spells CASSVGTGGISGNTIYF. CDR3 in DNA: TGTGCCAGCAGCGTAGGAACAGGGGGGATCTCTGGAAACACCATATATTTT.

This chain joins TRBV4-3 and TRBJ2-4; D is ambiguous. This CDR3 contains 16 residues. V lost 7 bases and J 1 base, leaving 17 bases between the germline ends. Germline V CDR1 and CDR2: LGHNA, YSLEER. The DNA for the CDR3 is TGCGCCAGCACGTCGCAAATTCGGGTGGCCAAAAACATTCAGTACTTC. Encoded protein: CASTSQIRVAKNIQYF.

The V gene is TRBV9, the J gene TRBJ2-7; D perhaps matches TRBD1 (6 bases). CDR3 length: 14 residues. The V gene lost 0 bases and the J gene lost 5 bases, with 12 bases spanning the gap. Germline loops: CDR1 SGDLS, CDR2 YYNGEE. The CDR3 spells CASSVGTAGDEQYF. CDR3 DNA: TGTGCCAGCAGCGTAGGGACAGCCGGGGACGAGCAGTACTTC.

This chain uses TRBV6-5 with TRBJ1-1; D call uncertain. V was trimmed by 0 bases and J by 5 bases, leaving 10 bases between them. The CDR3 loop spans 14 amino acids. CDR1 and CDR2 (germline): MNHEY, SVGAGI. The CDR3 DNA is TGTGCCAGCAGTTACTCGTACAGAGATACTGAAGCTTTCTTT. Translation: CASSYSYRDTEAFF.

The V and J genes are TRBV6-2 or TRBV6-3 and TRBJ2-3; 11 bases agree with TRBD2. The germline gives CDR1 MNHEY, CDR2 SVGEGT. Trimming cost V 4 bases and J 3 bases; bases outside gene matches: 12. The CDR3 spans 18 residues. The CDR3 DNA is TGTGCCAGCAGTTTGGGGTGGACTAGCGGGCCAGGGACAGATACGCAGTATTTT. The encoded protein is CASSLGWTSGPGTDTQYF.

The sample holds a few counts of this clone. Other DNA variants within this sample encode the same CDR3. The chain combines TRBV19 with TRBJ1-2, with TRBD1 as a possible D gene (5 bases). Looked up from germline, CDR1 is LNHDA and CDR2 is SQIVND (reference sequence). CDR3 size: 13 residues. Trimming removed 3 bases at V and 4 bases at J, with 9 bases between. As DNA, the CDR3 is TGTGCCAGTAGTATCCAGGGCGGCTATGGCTACACCTTC. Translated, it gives CASSIQGGYGYTF.

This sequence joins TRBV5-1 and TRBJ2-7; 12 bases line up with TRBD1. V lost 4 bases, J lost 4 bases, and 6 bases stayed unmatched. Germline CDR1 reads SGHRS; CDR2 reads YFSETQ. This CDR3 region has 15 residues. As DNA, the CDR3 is TGCGCCAGCAGCCAGGGGACAGGGGGCTCTTACGAGCAGTACTTC. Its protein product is CASSQGTGGSYEQYF.

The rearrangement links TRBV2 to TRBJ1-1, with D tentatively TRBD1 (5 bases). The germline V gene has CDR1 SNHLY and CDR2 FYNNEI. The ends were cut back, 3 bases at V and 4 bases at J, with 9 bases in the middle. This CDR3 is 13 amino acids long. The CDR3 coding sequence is TGTGCCAGCAGTGATTTGAGGGGCACTGAAGCTTTCTTT. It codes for CASSDLRGTEAFF.

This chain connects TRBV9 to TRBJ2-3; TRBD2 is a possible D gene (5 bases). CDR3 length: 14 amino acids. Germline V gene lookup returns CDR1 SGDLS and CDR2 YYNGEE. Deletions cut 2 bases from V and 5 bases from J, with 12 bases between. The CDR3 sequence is CASSVFSERDTQYF. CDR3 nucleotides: TGTGCCAGCAGCGTGTTTAGCGAAAGAGATACGCAGTATTTT.

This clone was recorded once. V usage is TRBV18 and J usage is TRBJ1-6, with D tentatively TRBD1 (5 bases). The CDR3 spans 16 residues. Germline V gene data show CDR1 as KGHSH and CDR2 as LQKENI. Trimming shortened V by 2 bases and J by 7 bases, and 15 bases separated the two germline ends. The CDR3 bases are TGTGCCAGCTCACCAGTTCCCGGGCAGGGAAATTCACCCCTCCACTTT. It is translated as CASSPVPGQGNSPLHF.

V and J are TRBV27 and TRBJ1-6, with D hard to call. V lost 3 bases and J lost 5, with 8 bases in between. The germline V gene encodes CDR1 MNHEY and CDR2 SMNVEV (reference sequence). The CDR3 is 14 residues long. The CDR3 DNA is TGTGCCAGCAGTTTGCCGGGGAATAATTCACCCCTCCACTTT. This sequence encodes CASSLPGNNSPLHF.

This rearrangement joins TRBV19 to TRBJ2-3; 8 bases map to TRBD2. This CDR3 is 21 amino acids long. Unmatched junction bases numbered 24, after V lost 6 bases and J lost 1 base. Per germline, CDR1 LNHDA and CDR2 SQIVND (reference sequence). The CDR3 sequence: CASSPTSLAGRIVPRTDTQYF. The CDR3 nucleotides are TGTGCCAGTAGCCCGACCTCTCTAGCGGGCCGGATTGTCCCCCGCACAGATACGCAGTATTTT.